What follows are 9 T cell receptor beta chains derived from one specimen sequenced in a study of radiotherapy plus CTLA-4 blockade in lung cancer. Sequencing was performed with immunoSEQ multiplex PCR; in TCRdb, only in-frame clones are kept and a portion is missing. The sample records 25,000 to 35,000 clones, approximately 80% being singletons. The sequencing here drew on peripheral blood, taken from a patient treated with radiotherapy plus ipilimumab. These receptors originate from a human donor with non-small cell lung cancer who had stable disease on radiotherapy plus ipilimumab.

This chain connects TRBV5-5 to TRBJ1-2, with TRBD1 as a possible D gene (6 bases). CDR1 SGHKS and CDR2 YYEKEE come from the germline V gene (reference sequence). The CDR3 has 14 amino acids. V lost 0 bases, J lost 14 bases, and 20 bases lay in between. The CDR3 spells CASSLDYFAPGQTF. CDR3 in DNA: TGTGCCAGCAGCTTGGATTATTTTGCTCCGGGACAAACCTTC.

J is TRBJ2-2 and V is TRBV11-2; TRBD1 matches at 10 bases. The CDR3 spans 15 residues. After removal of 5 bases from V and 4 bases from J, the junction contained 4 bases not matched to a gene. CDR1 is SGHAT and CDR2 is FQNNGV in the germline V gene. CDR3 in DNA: TGTGCCAGCAGCCCCCGGGACAGGGGCACCGGGGAGCTGTTTTTT. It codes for CASSPRDRGTGELFF.

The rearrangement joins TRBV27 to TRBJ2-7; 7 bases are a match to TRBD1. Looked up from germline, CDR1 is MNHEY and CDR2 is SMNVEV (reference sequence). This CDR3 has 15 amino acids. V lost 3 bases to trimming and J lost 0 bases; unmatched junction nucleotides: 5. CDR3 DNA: TGTGCCAGCAGTTTTCCGGGACAGCTCTCCTACGAGCAGTACTTC. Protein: CASSFPGQLSYEQYF.

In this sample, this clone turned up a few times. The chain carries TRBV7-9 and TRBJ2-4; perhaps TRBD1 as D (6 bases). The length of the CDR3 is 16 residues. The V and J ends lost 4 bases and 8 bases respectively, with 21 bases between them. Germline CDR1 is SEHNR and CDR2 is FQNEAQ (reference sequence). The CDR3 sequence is CASSSRRTDYLDIQYF. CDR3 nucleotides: TGTGCCAGCAGCTCGCGAAGGACAGACTACCTGGACATTCAGTACTTC.

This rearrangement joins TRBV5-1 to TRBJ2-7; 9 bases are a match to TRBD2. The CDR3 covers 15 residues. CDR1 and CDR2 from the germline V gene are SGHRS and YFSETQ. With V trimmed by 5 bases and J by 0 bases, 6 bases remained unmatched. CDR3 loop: CASSLLAGSSYEQYV. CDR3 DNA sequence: TGCGCCAGCAGTCTACTAGCGGGTAGCTCCTACGAGCAGTACGTC.

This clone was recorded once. The CDR3 nucleotides are TGTGCCAGCAGCGGTACGGGGGGTGGGGAGACCCAGTACTTC. Amino acid sequence: CASSGTGGGETQYF. The genes are TRBV5-5 and TRBJ2-5, with TRBD2 identical over 7 bases. J gave up 5 bases and V 4 bases, and 8 bases lay outside the gene matches. Germline V CDR1 and CDR2: SGHKS, YYEKEE (reference sequence). This CDR3 is built from 14 residues.

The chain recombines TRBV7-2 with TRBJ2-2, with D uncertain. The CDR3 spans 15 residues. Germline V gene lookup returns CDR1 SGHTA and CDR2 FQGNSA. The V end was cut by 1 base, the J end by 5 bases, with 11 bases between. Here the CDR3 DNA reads TGTGCCAGCAGCTTAGATATTAGCCGTACCGGGGAGCTGTTTTTT. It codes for CASSLDISRTGELFF.

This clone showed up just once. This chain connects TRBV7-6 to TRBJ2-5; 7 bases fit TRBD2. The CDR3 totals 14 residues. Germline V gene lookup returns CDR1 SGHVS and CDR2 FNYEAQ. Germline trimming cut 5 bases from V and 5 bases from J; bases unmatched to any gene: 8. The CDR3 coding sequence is TGTGCCAGCAGCCAACAGACTAGCTCTGAGACCCAGTACTTC. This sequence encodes CASSQQTSSETQYF. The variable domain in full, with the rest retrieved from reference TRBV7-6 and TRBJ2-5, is GAGVSQSPRYKVTKRGQDVALRCDPISGHVSLYWYRQALGQGPEFLTYFNYEAQQDKSGLPNDRFSAERPEGSISTLTIQRTEQRDSAMYRCASSQQTSSETQYFGPGTRLLVL.

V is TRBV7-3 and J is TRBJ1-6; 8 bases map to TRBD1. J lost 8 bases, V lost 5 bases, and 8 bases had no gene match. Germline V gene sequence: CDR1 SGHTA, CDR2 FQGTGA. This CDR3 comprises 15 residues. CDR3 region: CASSDTGGRDSPLHF. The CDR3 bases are TGTGCCAGCAGCGACACAGGGGGACGAGATTCACCCCTCCACTTT.